What follows are 23 T cell receptor beta chains derived from one specimen sequenced in a study of CD8 T cells in ankylosing spondylitis. Study-wide results and caveats: A TCR beta motif of several highly homologous variants seemed to mark ankylosing spondylitis blood.

TCRdb processed the 5' RACE reads anew with MiXCR; each CDR3 protein has one entry. The sample holds 100,000 or so distinct CDR3 sequences, approximately 9.6% seen once. For these TCRs, the target antigens are not known. Source material: blood, either unsorted or a sorted T cell fraction (not recorded which). These receptors were obtained from a male donor with ankylosing spondylitis.

This clonotype was seen a few times. This rearrangement joins TRBV7-9 to TRBJ1-1; D possibly corresponds to TRBD1 (5 bases). Between the trimmed V and J ends, which lost 6 bases and 11 bases, there was a span of 16 bases. The CDR3 is made up of 12 amino acids. CDR1 SEHNR and CDR2 FQNEAQ come from the germline V gene (reference sequence). The CDR3 DNA reads as TGTGCCAGCAGTCGGGACGTTATGATGGCTTTCTTT. Protein: CASSRDVMMAFF.

V usage is TRBV19 and J usage is TRBJ1-5; D unclear. Germline CDR1 reads LNHDA; CDR2 reads SQIVND (reference sequence). Trimming took off 5 bases at V and 1 base at J, with 6 bases between the two ends. This CDR3 has 13 amino acids. The DNA of the CDR3 is TGTGCCAGTAGTCCGACAAGCAATCAGCCCCAGCATTTT. Its translation is CASSPTSNQPQHF.

This clonotype was counted many times. The chain links TRBV11-2 to TRBJ1-2, with unresolved D. V was shortened by 5 bases and J by 8 bases, with 18 bases between the two germline ends. There are 14 residues in the CDR3. CDR1 is SGHAT, CDR2 FQNNGV, per germline. CDR3 in DNA: TGTGCCAGCAGCCCGGAGGGTGGATCCTTCGGCTACACCTTC. This encodes CASSPEGGSFGYTF.

This chain joins TRBV6-5 and TRBJ1-1; no definite D call. From germline, CDR1 is MNHEY and CDR2 SVGAGI. V lost 2 bases and J 5 bases, leaving 3 bases between the germline ends. The CDR3 contains 11 residues. CDR3 loop: CASSYGTEAFF. The CDR3 bases are TGTGCCAGCAGTTACGGGACTGAAGCTTTCTTT.

This clonotype was observed at least ten times. This chain links TRBV12-3 or TRBV12-4 with TRBJ1-5; D is possibly TRBD1 (6 bases). Between the trimmed V and J ends, which lost 1 base and 10 bases, there was a span of 11 bases. This CDR3 has 13 amino acids. CDR3 nucleotide sequence: TGTGCCAGCAGTTTAGGGGGGCAGATCCCCCAGCATTTT. It specifies CASSLGGQIPQHF.

This clonotype was seen a few times. This chain links TRBV20-1 with TRBJ2-7; 10 positions match TRBD2. Trimming took 7 bases from V and 6 from J; bases not matched to a gene: 12. The CDR3 consists of 14 residues. Per germline, CDR1 DFQATT and CDR2 SNEGSKA (reference sequence). CDR3 sequence: CSVMSGRDSGEQYF. CDR3 DNA: TGCAGTGTCATGAGCGGGAGGGATTCGGGCGAGCAGTACTTC.

This clonotype was detected many times. V and J are TRBV12-3 or TRBV12-4 and TRBJ2-3, with 14 bases aligning to TRBD2. The CDR3 loop spans 15 amino acids. The J segment lost 5 bases and the V segment lost 5 bases, leaving 3 bases of the junction unmatched. The CDR3 coding sequence is TGTGCCAGCAGTGTGACTAGCGGGAGGGTAGATACGCAGTATTTT. Translated, it gives CASSVTSGRVDTQYF.

CDR3 sequence reads: CSASLGQTNTGELFF. Written as DNA, the CDR3 is TGCAGCGCATCCCTGGGACAGACGAACACCGGGGAGCTGTTTTTT. The chain couples TRBV29-1 to TRBJ2-2; 7 nucleotides agree with TRBD1. With V trimmed by 7 bases and J by 0 bases, 8 bases remained unmatched. This CDR3 has 15 residues. CDR1 and CDR2 (germline): SQVTM, ANQGSEA.

This chain uses TRBV11-2 with TRBJ2-7; TRBD2 agrees at 10 bases. The CDR3 covers 13 residues. Losses at the gene ends were 4 bases for V and 6 bases for J; bases not matched to a gene: 3. Germline V CDR1 and CDR2: SGHAT, FQNNGV. CDR3 coding DNA: TGTGCCAGCAGCTGGCTAGCGGGAGTCGAGCAGTACTTC. It yields the protein CASSWLAGVEQYF.

The sample holds many counts of this clonotype. This chain joins TRBV19 and TRBJ2-5, with D tentatively TRBD1 (6 bases). Germline CDR1 and CDR2: LNHDA and SQIVND (reference sequence). With 5 bases removed from V and 2 bases from J, the gap between germline ends came to 6 bases. The CDR3 is 12 residues long. The CDR3 nucleotides read TGTGCCAGTAGTGGACAGCAAGAGACCCAGTACTTC. It yields the protein CASSGQQETQYF.

This clonotype was picked up many times. V is TRBV2 and J is TRBJ2-7; D may be TRBD1 or TRBD2 (5 bases each). Trimming removed 10 bases from V and 0 bases from J, with 10 bases in between. CDR1 and CDR2 (germline): SNHLY, FYNNEI. The CDR3 has 12 residues. CDR3 residues: CAIGTSSYEQYF. In nucleotides, the CDR3 is TGTGCCATTGGGACCTCCTCCTACGAGCAGTACTTC.

V gene TRBV7-2 combines with J gene TRBJ2-3, with D perhaps matching TRBD1 (5 bases). The germline V gene has CDR1 SGHTA and CDR2 FQGNSA. V gave up 4 bases and J gave up 0 bases, with 8 bases separating them. The CDR3 is 14 amino acids. The CDR3 DNA follows: TGTGCCAGCAGCTACGACAGTAGCACAGATACGCAGTATTTT. It codes for CASSYDSSTDTQYF.

In this sample, this clonotype turned up many times. V gene TRBV6-6 combines with J gene TRBJ2-7; D is tentatively TRBD1 or TRBD2 (5 bases each). CDR3 size: 12 residues. The V end was cut by 10 bases, the J end by 5 bases, with 15 bases between. Germline CDR1 and CDR2: MNHNY and SVGAGI (reference sequence). CDR3 residues: CATTNGAHEQYV. For the CDR3, the DNA is TGTGCCACAACGAACGGGGCACACGAGCAGTACGTC.

This clonotype was seen a handful of times. J is TRBJ2-3 and V is TRBV7-9; 9 nucleotides line up with TRBD2. V dropped 1 base and J dropped 2; count of bases not matched to a gene: 4. The CDR3 is made up of 16 amino acids. Germline V lookup: CDR1 SEHNR, CDR2 FQNEAQ (reference sequence). The CDR3 DNA reads as TGTGCCAGCAGCTTAGAAGCGGGAGGCCCCACAGATACGCAGTATTTT. It translates to CASSLEAGGPTDTQYF.

This clonotype was seen at least ten times. The gene calls are TRBV4-1 and TRBJ2-1; a weak D match, TRBD1 (7 bases). From germline, CDR1 is MGHRA and CDR2 YSYEKL. This CDR3 has 14 residues. V lost 4 bases to trimming and J lost 9 bases, with 16 bases between them. The CDR3 protein is CASSPRQGLGEQFF. In DNA, the CDR3 is TGCGCCAGCAGCCCGCGACAGGGACTGGGTGAGCAGTTCTTC.

This clonotype was counted a single time. The chain is built from TRBV5-1 and TRBJ2-7; 8 bases are a match to TRBD2. Trimming cost V 0 bases and J 4 bases; bases outside gene matches: 6. CDR3 length: 15 residues. Looked up from germline, CDR1 is SGHRS and CDR2 is YFSETQ. CDR3 DNA: TGCGCCAGCAGCTTGGGAAGCGGGAGTGGGTACGAGCAGTACTTC. Protein: CASSLGSGSGYEQYF.

The gene calls are TRBV24-1 and TRBJ1-5; maybe TRBD1 (5 bases). Germline CDR1 reads KGHDR; CDR2 reads SFDVKD. V was cut by 2 bases and J by 3 bases, with 7 bases left in between. This CDR3 is built from 14 residues. CDR3 loop: CATSDYGANQPQHF. DNA of the CDR3: TGTGCCACCAGTGATTACGGGGCCAATCAGCCCCAGCATTTT.

This clonotype was seen repeatedly, ten times or more. V gene TRBV20-1 combines with J gene TRBJ2-1; D might be TRBD2 (6 bases). The CDR3 runs to 13 residues. V was clipped by 3 bases and J by 7 bases, with 13 bases between them. Germline V CDR1 and CDR2: DFQATT, SNEGSKA (reference sequence). CDR3 bases: TGCAGTGCTAGCGGGAGTGATTATAATGAGCAGTTCTTC. Its translation: CSASGSDYNEQFF.

The sample holds a few counts of this clonotype. The V call is TRBV20-1, the J call TRBJ2-2, with D uncertain. The V end lost 7 bases, the J end lost 0 bases, and 12 bases lay between the germline ends. The CDR3 runs 14 residues. Germline lookup yields CDR1 DFQATT and CDR2 SNEGSKA (reference sequence). For the CDR3, the DNA is TGCAGTGTCATCGCAGACTCGAACACCGGGGAGCTGTTTTTT. It specifies CSVIADSNTGELFF.

At least ten counts were recorded for this clonotype. V and J are TRBV4-1 and TRBJ2-1, with 10 bases that match TRBD2. The CDR3 sequence is 15 residues long. J was trimmed by 4 bases and V by 4 bases; bases with no gene match: 4. Per the germline V gene, CDR1 is MGHRA and CDR2 is YSYEKL. For the CDR3, the DNA is TGCGCCAGCAGCCTACTAGCGGGACAGTACAATGAGCAGTTCTTC. It encodes CASSLLAGQYNEQFF.

This clonotype showed up many times. For the CDR3, the DNA is TGTGCCAGCAGCGAAGGACTTCCCATAACCACAGATACGCAGTATTTT. It is translated as CASSEGLPITTDTQYF. The genes are TRBV13 and TRBJ2-3; D might be TRBD2 (5 bases). Germline CDR1 is PRHDT and CDR2 is FYEKMQ (reference sequence). The CDR3 runs 16 residues. V gave up 5 bases and J gave up 2 bases, with 17 bases separating them.

This clonotype occurred many times. The genes are TRBV6-2 or TRBV6-3 and TRBJ2-1; 7 positions match TRBD1. Germline loops: CDR1 MNHEY, CDR2 SVGEGT. The CDR3 is made up of 15 amino acids. V gave up 2 bases and J gave up 6 bases; unmatched junction bases: 7. CDR3 residues: CASSYPRQGTNEQFF. DNA for the CDR3: TGTGCCAGCAGTTACCCGAGACAGGGTACCAATGAGCAGTTCTTC.

The chain is built from TRBV5-6 and TRBJ1-1; D is ambiguous. The CDR3 extends over 14 amino acids. Germline-derived CDR1 and CDR2 are SGHDT and YYEEEE. V was clipped by 2 bases and J by 2 bases, with 10 bases between them. In DNA form, the CDR3 reads TGTGCCAGCAGCTTCGCCGGGGTCAACACTGAAGCTTTCTTT. Protein sequence: CASSFAGVNTEAFF.